A selection of T cell receptor beta chains follows, all from one sample in a study of early T cells in non-severe SARS-CoV-2 infection. MiXCR, run by TCRdb on the 5' RACE reads, gives a single entry per CDR3 protein. The data contain over 50,000 distinct CDR3 sequences, roughly a tenth of them seen just once; the ten biggest clones take up about 1.2%. The source material was whole blood. The receptors come from an adult who was a healthcare worker with PCR-confirmed SARS-CoV-2 infection or an uninfected control (not recorded which). CDR3s include the opening cysteine and the closing phenylalanine or tryptophan. A D gene is named only where the DNA matches it firmly. Expanded clones get a size class; other rows say once, few or many, or leave the size out.

CDR3	DNA	D	V	size	J
CASRAGTSIANGINEQFF	TGTGCCAGCAGGGCCGGGACTAGCATCGCTAACGGAATAAATGAGCAGTTCTTC	TRBD2	TRBV2	many	TRBJ2-1
CASSYRGQYNEQFF	TGTGCCAGCAGCTATCGGGGACAGTACAATGAGCAGTTCTTC	TRBD1	TRBV11-3	many	TRBJ2-1
CASSLAEGQGGPQHF	TGTGCCAGCAGTTTAGCCGAGGGACAGGGCGGGCCCCAGCATTTT	TRBD1	TRBV12-3/TRBV12-4	-	TRBJ1-5
CASSDSESDTQYF	TGTGCCAGCAGTGATTCTGAATCAGATACGCAGTATTTT	-	TRBV6-4	-	TRBJ2-3
CASSPGQGGNSPLHF	TGCGCCAGCAGCCCCGGACAGGGAGGAAATTCACCCCTCCACTTT	TRBD1	TRBV4-1	few	TRBJ1-6
CSVEGAGYGYGYTF	TGCAGCGTTGAAGGTGCGGGGTATGGCTATGGCTACACCTTC	-	TRBV29-1	-	TRBJ1-2
CASSPRLAGFSEQFF	TGTGCCAGCAGCCCACGACTAGCGGGGTTTAGTGAGCAGTTCTTC	TRBD2	TRBV9	many	TRBJ2-1
CASSSSAGSNYGYTF	TGCGCCAGCAGTAGTAGTGCGGGATCCAACTATGGCTACACCTTC	-	TRBV10-2	few	TRBJ1-2
CATTDFMTATEAFF	TGTGCCACGACGGATTTTATGACAGCCACTGAAGCTTTCTTT	-	TRBV24-1	-	TRBJ1-1
CSVGDRGSEKLFF	TGCAGCGTGGGGGACAGGGGGAGTGAAAAACTGTTTTTT	TRBD1	TRBV29-1	few	TRBJ1-4
CASRRTRNNEQFF	TGTGCCAGCCGGAGGACCCGAAACAATGAGCAGTTCTTC	-	TRBV6-5	few	TRBJ2-1
CAWSADRRNTGELFF	TGTGCCTGGAGCGCTGACAGGAGAAACACCGGGGAGCTGTTTTTT	-	TRBV30	-	TRBJ2-2
CASSLTMNNEQFF	TGTGCCAGCAGCTTGACGATGAACAATGAGCAGTTCTTC	-	TRBV11-2	-	TRBJ2-1
CAWSPGVLNTEAFF	TGTGCCTGGAGTCCAGGGGTTCTGAACACTGAAGCTTTCTTT	-	TRBV30	many	TRBJ1-1
CASSLSYGTGVTEAFF	TGTGCCAGCAGCTTGTCGTATGGGACAGGGGTCACTGAAGCTTTCTTT	TRBD1	TRBV5-6	few	TRBJ1-1
CASSPASTGELFF	TGTGCCAGCAGCCCGGCGTCAACCGGGGAGCTGTTTTTT	-	TRBV5-4	-	TRBJ2-2
CASSGQRNGYTF	TGTGCCAGCAGCGGACAGCGTAATGGCTACACCTTC	-	TRBV12-3/TRBV12-4	-	TRBJ1-2
CASSDRSGYTF	TGTGCCAGCAGTGACAGGTCTGGCTACACCTTC	-	TRBV6-5	many	TRBJ1-2
CASSPSTSGGRAEQFF	TGTGCCAGCAGCCCCTCGACTAGCGGGGGCCGCGCTGAGCAGTTCTTC	TRBD2	TRBV9	-	TRBJ2-1
CASRRQKETQYF	TGTGCCAGCAGGCGACAGAAAGAGACCCAGTACTTC	-	TRBV2	-	TRBJ2-5
CASSLWVAGGRTDTQYF	TGTGCCAGCAGTTTATGGGTAGCGGGGGGGCGGACAGATACGCAGTATTTT	TRBD2	TRBV27	-	TRBJ2-3
CASSSPGFTHNEQFF	TGCGCCAGCAGCTCCCCCGGGTTCACTCACAATGAGCAGTTCTTC	-	TRBV5-1	-	TRBJ2-1
CASSLMVDTEAFF	TGCGCCAGCAGCTTAATGGTAGACACTGAAGCTTTCTTT	-	TRBV5-1	-	TRBJ1-1
CASSDGLQETQYF	TGTGCCAGCAGCGACGGCTTGCAAGAGACCCAGTACTTC	-	TRBV2	many	TRBJ2-5
CASSQAGTTFSSEQFF	TGTGCCAGCAGCCAAGCCGGGACTACCTTTTCTAGTGAGCAGTTCTTC	TRBD2	TRBV3-1	few	TRBJ2-1
CASRLGQARTRRTEAFF	TGTGCCAGCAGACTCGGACAGGCCCGAACGAGGCGCACTGAAGCTTTCTTT	TRBD1	TRBV6-6	-	TRBJ1-1
CASSNPGERYGYTF	TGTGCCAGTAGTAATCCGGGGGAGAGATATGGCTACACCTTC	-	TRBV19	few	TRBJ1-2
CASRTGGATDTQYF	TGTGCCAGCAGGACAGGGGGCGCAACAGATACGCAGTATTTT	TRBD1	TRBV12-3/TRBV12-4	-	TRBJ2-3
CAICEPGGSDTQYF	TGTGCCATCTGTGAGCCAGGGGGCTCGGATACGCAGTATTTT	TRBD1	TRBV10-3	-	TRBJ2-3
CASSLDDFPDTQYF	TGTGCCAGCAGCTTAGATGACTTTCCAGATACGCAGTATTTT	-	TRBV11-2	many	TRBJ2-3
CASSLQLLDTDTQYF	TGTGCCAGCAGCTTACAGTTATTGGACACAGATACGCAGTATTTT	-	TRBV7-8	many	TRBJ2-3
CASSQGNGGGASLNEQFF	TGTGCCAGCAGCCAAGGCAACGGCGGGGGGGCCTCCTTGAATGAGCAGTTCTTC	TRBD2	TRBV4-2	few	TRBJ2-1
CASSEGGRYNSPLHF	TGTGCCAGCAGTGAAGGTGGGCGCTATAATTCACCCCTCCACTTT	-	TRBV6-1	many	TRBJ1-6
CASSQVVYRGYTF	TGCGCCAGCAGCCAAGTTGTATATCGAGGCTACACCTTC	-	TRBV4-1	few	TRBJ1-2
CSALGLGGETQYF	TGCAGCGCACTCGGTCTGGGGGGAGAGACCCAGTACTTC	-	TRBV20-1	many	TRBJ2-5